Below, one T cell receptor beta chain is given with its context. Germline CDR1 and CDR2: SNHLY and FYNNEI. Unmatched junction bases numbered 5, after V lost 6 bases and J lost 3 bases. This CDR3 region has 16 residues. The data were produced by immunoSEQ multiplex PCR, yet TCRdb's version contains in-frame clones alone and is incomplete. The sample shows some 150,000 clones, roughly 80% of them seen only once. This entry is derived from a study of blood T cell repertoires in COVID-19. Study details: The United States, Italy and Spain supplied acute and convalescent COVID-19 samples. T cells, B-cell-depleted T cells, or PBMCs supplied cDNA or gDNA.

This clonotype was obtained from a woman aged 60-70 years with acute or convalescent COVID-19. The sample consisted of peripheral blood. The J gene is TRBJ2-3, the V gene TRBV2; 14 bases align to TRBD2. The CDR3 spells CASRAGLAGGTDTQYF. CDR3 nucleotide sequence: TGTGCCAGCAGAGCAGGACTAGCGGGGGGTACAGATACGCAGTATTTT. Full variable domain (remainder filled in from reference TRBV2 and TRBJ2-3): EPEVTQTPSHQVTQMGQEVILRCVPISNHLYFYWYRQILGQKVEFLVSFYNNEISEKSEIFDDQFSVERPDGSNFTLKIRSTKLEDSAMYFCASRAGLAGGTDTQYFGPGTRLTVL.